A few counts support the clone carrying this T cell receptor beta chain. Antigen: not known. With 6 bases removed from V and 3 bases from J, the gap between germline ends came to 11 bases. Germline V gives CDR1 DFQATT, CDR2 SNEGSKA (reference sequence). The CDR3 length is 12 residues. Constant-segment primers were used for 5'RACE, and the resulting TCR alpha and TCR beta cDNA libraries carried sample barcodes and UMIs. TCRdb processed the 5' RACE reads anew with MiXCR; each CDR3 protein has one entry. The table records around 340,000 distinct CDR3 sequences, 15% of them present only once. The record originates from a study of T-cell memory formation after mild COVID-19. Study details: Largely, TCR clusters stayed within a single donor.

The study's findings and limits: The study detected some responding clones in pre-infection memory, suggesting cross-reactive memory joined. CM and EM subsets held most contracting CD4+ clones; EMRA held CD8+ ones.

The chain employs TRBV20-1 and TRBJ1-2; D gene uncertain. This sequence was found in a man aged 18 to 29 who had mild COVID-19 (a few samples of this study predate the infection). Cell type and time point are not known. The sample taken for sequencing was PBMCs or a T cell subset sorted from them (not recorded which). The CDR3 is CSASDAYYGYTF. Here the CDR3 DNA reads TGCAGTGCGTCGGACGCCTACTATGGCTACACCTTC.